This T cell receptor beta chain appears in the sequencing data of a study of T-cell memory formation after mild COVID-19 (dated by TCRdb to 2020 to 2022). For the wider study: Most TCR sequence clusters were specific to one of the two donors. In a couple of donors, T-cell clones that expanded and contracted after mild COVID-19 were tracked by sequencing TCRalpha and TCRbeta repertoires over time. The cohort comprised two young, previously healthy adult volunteers, one female and one male.

Ficoll-Paque density gradient centrifugation was the method used to isolate PBMCs. What the study reported, not specific to this receptor: Whether the second-wave clones peaking on day 37 were SARS-CoV-2 specific was not confirmed. From day 15 to 85, contracting clones showed balanced CD4/CD8 phenotypes, whereas a second wave of clones that expanded from day 15 to 37 leaned towards CD4+. The study included only a couple of mild cases, and larger cohorts that include severe cases with pre-infection samples were judged to be necessary. Some responding clones were found in pre-infection memory, which suggests that pre-existing cross-reactive memory T cells took part in the SARS-CoV-2 response. Contracting CD4+ clones were found mainly in CM and EM memory subsets, while CD8+ clones were enriched in EMRA.

V is cut by 1 base and J by 4 bases, and the space between the germline ends is 16 bases. CDR1 and CDR2, looked up from the germline V gene, are MGHRA and YSYEKL. Including the terminal cysteine and phenylalanine, the CDR3 comprises 17 residues. Of all the DNA, just the CDR3 is kept, 51 bases in frame from base 1. Sequencing was performed on an Illumina NovaSeq 6000. cDNA libraries for TCRalpha and TCRbeta were prepared by 5'RACE using constant-segment primers, with sample barcodes and unique molecular identifiers added. Trizol reagent was used to extract RNA from every sample. The libraries were amplified in two PCR steps, and the second step added a second sample barcode and Illumina TruSeq adapters. Sequencing of the libraries was done on an Illumina NovaSeq, producing 2 x 150 bp paired-end reads. On the study's bioinformatics: Demultiplexing of reads and collapsing into UMI-guided consensus sequences were performed with migec v1.2.7. With mixcr v2.1.11, UMI consensuses were aligned to TRA and TRB V and J templates and assembled into clonotypes. Expanded or contracted clonotypes were those called significant by both edgeR and NoisET, with noise models trained on biological replicates. edgeR calls used a false discovery rate-adjusted p below 0.01 and a log2 fold-change threshold of 1. As an exploratory analysis of dynamics, max-normalized trajectories of the 1000 most abundant clonotypes were examined by PCA with hierarchical clustering. The CD4 or CD8 phenotype of responding clones was assigned using the separately sequenced CD4+ and CD8+ repertoires. TCRdb ran its own pipeline on the public reads, namely fastp trimming at Q25 and MiXCR clone calling, and kept in-frame beta chains. Every entry covers one CDR3 protein and lists the most common genes and DNA from its rows. What appears here as the V and J calls and clone size reflects TCRdb's work, not the paper's. Recorded for this sample are 300,000 to 350,000 distinct CDR3 sequences; roughly an eighth of them occurred a single time. Over 20% of the sample lies in the top ten.

Comments on this clonotype: Its recognized antigen is unknown. No base-level quality is on record; no much larger clone is a single base apart.

The chain is encoded by TRBV4-1 joined to TRBJ2-2; the D gene assignment is perhaps TRBD1 or TRBD2, with each matching 6 bases. Sequenced sample: PBMCs or a T cell subset sorted from them (not recorded which). This clonotype was sampled from a man aged 18-30 years who had mild COVID-19 (a few samples of this study predate the infection). The sample titles of this study are shuffled in the database, so cell type and time point are left out; the donor was told from shared clones. The CDR3 region: CASSQGGRGHGTGELFF. The DNA reads as follows: TGCGCCAGCAGCCAAGGGGGCCGGGGGCACGGCACCGGGGAGCTGTTTTTT.